Below are 12 T cell receptor beta chains sequenced from a single sample in a study of cytomegalovirus exposure and HLA in healthy donors (dated by TCRdb to the late 2010s). The library was made by the immunoSEQ multiplex PCR assay. The multiplex PCR relied on a mix of 60 forward primers for TCR Vbeta segments and 13 reverse primers for TCR Jbeta segments. This immuneACCESS table, as held by TCRdb, lists in-frame sequences with V and J called but not all clones. Of the missing ones, under half trace to an unresolved V gene in checked studies; the others have no known cause. In this sample the table shows about 160,000 clones, 84% of which occur a single time. The leading ten clones occupy 0.38% of the sample. Sequenced: PBMCs. The receptors stem from a boy aged 2 to 10 in good health and CMV-seronegative.

This clone has a handful of counts. The chain links TRBV4-2 to TRBJ1-5; D gene ambiguous. V was cut by 4 bases and J by 5 bases, with 15 bases left in between. Germline V gene lookup returns CDR1 LGHNA and CDR2 YNFKEQ. This CDR3 is built from 15 residues. The CDR3 DNA is TGTGCCAGCAGCCTTACAGCCTACGGTGATCAGCCCCAGCATTTT. Its protein product is CASSLTAYGDQPQHF.

CDR3 in amino acids: CASSRLTLTGDTQYF. Here the CDR3 DNA reads TGCGCCAGCAGCCGACTAACCTTGACAGGGGATACGCAGTATTTT. This chain joins TRBV4-1 and TRBJ2-3, with 7 bases matching TRBD1. CDR1 and CDR2 (germline): MGHRA, YSYEKL. The CDR3 is 15 amino acids. V was clipped by 4 bases and J by 6 bases; unmatched bases: 10.

The chain employs TRBV28 and TRBJ2-5; 9 bases map to TRBD1. The assigned J gene may be wrong: the sequence end matches TRBJ2-7 better. The CDR3 consists of 12 residues. CDR1 and CDR2 (germline): MDHEN, SYDVKM. DNA of the CDR3: TGTGCCAGCAGGACAGGGGGCTACGAGCAGTACTTC. It encodes CASRTGGYEQYF.

This chain joins TRBV28 and TRBJ1-1, with D perhaps matching TRBD1 (5 bases). The V end was cut by 2 bases, the J end by 2 bases, with 9 bases between. CDR3 length: 14 residues. In germline, CDR1 is MDHEN, CDR2 SYDVKM. CDR3 nucleotide sequence: TGTGCCAGCAGTTTACTTACAGGAAACACTGAAGCTTTCTTT. It encodes CASSLLTGNTEAFF.

The chain has TRBV5-8 and TRBJ1-5; D gene ambiguous. The germline CDR1 and CDR2 sequences are SGHTS and YDEGEE. The ends were cut back, 6 bases at V and 0 bases at J, with 16 bases in the middle. The CDR3 spans 16 residues. DNA of the CDR3: TGTGCCAGCACCCTTGGCACAGTTGATAGCAATCAGCCCCAGCATTTT. Translating it yields CASTLGTVDSNQPQHF.

The chain is built from TRBV27 and TRBJ1-1; D is perhaps TRBD1 (6 bases). Trimming left V 1 base short and J 5 bases short, with 11 bases between. The CDR3 is made up of 14 amino acids. Germline V gene sequence: CDR1 MNHEY, CDR2 SMNVEV (reference sequence). The CDR3 DNA is TGTGCCAGCAGTTTATACGGGGGGCCGACTGAAGCTTTCTTT. Translated, it gives CASSLYGGPTEAFF.

The chain uses TRBV4-1 and TRBJ2-7; D might be TRBD1 (5 bases). The ends were cut back, 0 bases at V and 5 bases at J, with 8 bases in the middle. Looked up from germline, CDR1 is MGHRA and CDR2 is YSYEKL. The CDR3 extends over 13 amino acids. The CDR3 region is CASSQEGRDEQYF. DNA of the CDR3: TGCGCCAGCAGCCAAGAGGGCAGGGACGAGCAGTACTTC.

The chain employs TRBV5-6 and TRBJ2-3; D not certain. In germline, CDR1 is SGHDT, CDR2 YYEEEE. V was pared by 0 bases and J by 4 bases, with 3 bases between. This CDR3 contains 12 residues. CDR3 in amino acids: CASSLEPDTQYF. The CDR3 nucleotides are TGTGCCAGCAGCTTGGAGCCAGATACGCAGTATTTT.

This chain links TRBV12-2 with TRBJ1-2; the table calls TRBD1, which could not be checked here. TRBV12-2 is a pseudogene segment. The CDR3 length is 14 residues. The CDR3 bases are TGTGCAAGTCGTTCCCTGGACAGGGCAGGCGGCTACACCTTC. It translates to CASRSLDRAGGYTF.

V usage is TRBV5-1 and J usage is TRBJ2-3; 16 positions match TRBD2. Trimming took 4 bases from V and 4 from J; bases not matched to a gene: 12. Per the germline V gene, CDR1 is SGHRS and CDR2 is YFSETQ. There are 19 residues in the CDR3. CDR3 bases: TGCGCCAGCAGCGTGGGACTAGCGGGAGGGCATGATTGGGCAGATACGCAGTATTTT. Protein: CASSVGLAGGHDWADTQYF.

This clone was picked up one time. The chain carries TRBV28 and TRBJ1-1; a possible D gene is TRBD1 (5 bases). Germline V lookup: CDR1 MDHEN, CDR2 SYDVKM. This CDR3 comprises 14 residues. Trimming took off 6 bases at V and 1 base at J, with 12 bases between the two ends. This CDR3 reads CASSTDTPNTEAFF. CDR3 DNA: TGTGCCAGCAGCACGGACACCCCGAACACTGAAGCTTTCTTT. The whole variable domain, filled in from reference TRBV28 and TRBJ1-1, reads DVKVTQSSRYLVKRTGEKVFLECVQDMDHENMFWYRQDPGLGLRLIYFSYDVKMKEKGDIPEGYSVSREKKERFSLILESASTNQTSMYLCASSTDTPNTEAFFGQGTRLTVV.

The V and J genes are TRBV6-1 and TRBJ1-5; 9 nucleotides match TRBD1. CDR1 MNHNS and CDR2 SASEGT come from the germline V gene. After removal of 7 bases from V and 2 bases from J, the junction contained 3 bases not matched to a gene. The CDR3 sequence is 14 residues long. The CDR3 sequence is CASTGQGGNQPQHF. The CDR3 nucleotides are TGTGCCAGCACGGGACAGGGAGGCAATCAGCCCCAGCATTTT.